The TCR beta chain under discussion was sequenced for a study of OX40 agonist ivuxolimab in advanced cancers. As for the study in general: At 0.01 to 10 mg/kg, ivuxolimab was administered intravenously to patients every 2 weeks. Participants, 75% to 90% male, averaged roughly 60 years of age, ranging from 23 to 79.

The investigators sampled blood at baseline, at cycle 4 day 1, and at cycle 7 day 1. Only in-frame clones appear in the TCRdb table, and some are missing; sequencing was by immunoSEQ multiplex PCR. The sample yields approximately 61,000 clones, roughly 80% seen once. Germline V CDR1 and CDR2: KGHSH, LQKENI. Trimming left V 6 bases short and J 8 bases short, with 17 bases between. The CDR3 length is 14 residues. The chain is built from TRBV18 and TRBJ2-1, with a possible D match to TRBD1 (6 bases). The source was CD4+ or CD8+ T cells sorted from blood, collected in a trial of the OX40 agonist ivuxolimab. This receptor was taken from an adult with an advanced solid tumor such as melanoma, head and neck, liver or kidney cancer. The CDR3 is CASSQQGAVDEQFF. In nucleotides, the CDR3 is TGTGCCAGCTCCCAACAGGGCGCCGTGGATGAGCAGTTCTTC.